This TCR beta chain appears in the sequencing data of a study of T cell responses to AZD1222 COVID-19 vaccine. Study-wide results and caveats: Compared with day 0, the breadth and depth of the Spike-specific TCR repertoire rose significantly after two doses of AZD1222. Reports indicate that nearly half of spike-specific TCRs are directed at unmutated variant regions. Spike was spanned by vaccine-associated CD4 TCRs, which were dominant at 160-218 and 743-854. AZD1222 recipients seropositive at baseline numbered only five to seven.

Turning to this clone: Its antigen remains unknown.

TCRdb's copy holds only in-frame clones and misses some; the assay was immunoSEQ multiplex PCR. The sample lists roughly 100,000 clones; around nine tenths were seen once. The sequencing used peripheral blood, collected on day 0 of AZD1222 vaccination. The sequence derives from an adult in good health.

The CDR3 is CASSEGGRDGETQYF. The CDR3 DNA follows: TGTGCCAGCAGTGAAGGGGGGCGGGACGGAGAGACCCAGTACTTC. The chain carries TRBV6-4 and TRBJ2-5; D assignment may be TRBD1 or TRBD2 (6 bases each). The length of the CDR3 is 15 residues. CDR1 MRHNA and CDR2 SNTAGT come from the germline V gene. Trimming left V 3 bases short and J 4 bases short, with 15 bases between.